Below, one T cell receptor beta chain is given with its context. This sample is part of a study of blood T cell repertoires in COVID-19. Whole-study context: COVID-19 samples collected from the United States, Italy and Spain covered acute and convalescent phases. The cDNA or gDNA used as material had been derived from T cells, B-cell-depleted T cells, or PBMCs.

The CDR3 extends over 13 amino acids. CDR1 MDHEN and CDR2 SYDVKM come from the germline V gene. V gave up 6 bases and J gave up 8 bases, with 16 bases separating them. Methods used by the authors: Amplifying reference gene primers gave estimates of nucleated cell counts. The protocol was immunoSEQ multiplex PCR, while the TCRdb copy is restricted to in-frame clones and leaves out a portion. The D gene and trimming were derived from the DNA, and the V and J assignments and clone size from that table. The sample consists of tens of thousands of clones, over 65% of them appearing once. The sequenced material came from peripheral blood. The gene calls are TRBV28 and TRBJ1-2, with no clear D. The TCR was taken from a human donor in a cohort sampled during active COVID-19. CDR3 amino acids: CASRSGDAGGYTF. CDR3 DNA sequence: TGTGCCAGCAGGAGCGGAGACGCCGGAGGCTACACCTTC.